This T cell receptor (beta chain) is drawn from a study of blood T cell repertoires in COVID-19. Turning to the study itself: Specimens from acute and convalescent COVID-19 originated in the United States, Italy and Spain. T cells, B-cell-depleted T cells, or PBMCs provided the cDNA or gDNA that served as material.

As processed by the authors: Reference gene primer amplification gave estimated nucleated cell counts. Assay: immunoSEQ multiplex PCR; the TCRdb copy retains only in-frame clones and omits some. That table furnishes V, J and clone size, whereas the DNA furnished D and trimming. The table shows about 59,000 clones, with more than 85% occurring only once. CDR3 length: 17 residues. Germline V gene lookup returns CDR1 SEHNR and CDR2 FQNEAQ (reference sequence). After removal of 7 bases from V and 5 bases from J, the junction contained 15 bases not matched to a gene. This TCR was recovered from an elderly man in a cohort sampled during active COVID-19. Material for sequencing was peripheral blood. This rearrangement joins TRBV7-9 to TRBJ2-5, with TRBD1 identical over 11 bases. DNA of the CDR3: TGTGCCAGCACACTCGGAAGCCCGGACAGGGGGCGGGAGACCCAGTACTTC. Amino acid sequence: CASTLGSPDRGRETQYF.